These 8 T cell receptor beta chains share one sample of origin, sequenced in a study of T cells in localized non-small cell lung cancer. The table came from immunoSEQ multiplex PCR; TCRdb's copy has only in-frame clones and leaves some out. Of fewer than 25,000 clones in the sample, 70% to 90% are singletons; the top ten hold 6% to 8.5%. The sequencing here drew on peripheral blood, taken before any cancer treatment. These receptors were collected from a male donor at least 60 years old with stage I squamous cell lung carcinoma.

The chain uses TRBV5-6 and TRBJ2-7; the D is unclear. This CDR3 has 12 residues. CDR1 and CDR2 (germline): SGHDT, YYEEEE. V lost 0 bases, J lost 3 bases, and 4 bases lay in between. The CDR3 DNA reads TGTGCCAGCAGCTTGGGGGTCTACGAGCAGTACTTC. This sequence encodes CASSLGVYEQYF.

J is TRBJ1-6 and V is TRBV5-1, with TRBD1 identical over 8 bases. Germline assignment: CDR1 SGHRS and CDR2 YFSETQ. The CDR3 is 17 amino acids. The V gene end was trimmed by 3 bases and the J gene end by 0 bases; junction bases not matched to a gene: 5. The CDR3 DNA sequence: TGCGCCAGCAGCTCCGGGGACAGGAGCTCCTATAATTCACCCCTCCACTTT. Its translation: CASSSGDRSSYNSPLHF.

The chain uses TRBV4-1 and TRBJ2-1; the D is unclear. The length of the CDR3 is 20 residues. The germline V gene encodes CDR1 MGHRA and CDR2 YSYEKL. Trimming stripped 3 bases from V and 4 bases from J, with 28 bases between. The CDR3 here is CASSQERTPFGYRTYNEQFF. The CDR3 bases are TGCGCCAGCAGCCAGGAGAGGACGCCATTCGGGTACCGTACGTACAATGAGCAGTTCTTC.

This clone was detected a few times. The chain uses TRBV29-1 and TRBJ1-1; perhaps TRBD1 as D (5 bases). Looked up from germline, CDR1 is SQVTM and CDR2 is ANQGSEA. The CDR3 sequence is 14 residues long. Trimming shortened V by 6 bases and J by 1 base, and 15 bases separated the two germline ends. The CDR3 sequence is CSVKAGGGNTEAFF. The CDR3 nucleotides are TGCAGCGTCAAAGCCGGGGGAGGGAACACTGAAGCTTTCTTT.

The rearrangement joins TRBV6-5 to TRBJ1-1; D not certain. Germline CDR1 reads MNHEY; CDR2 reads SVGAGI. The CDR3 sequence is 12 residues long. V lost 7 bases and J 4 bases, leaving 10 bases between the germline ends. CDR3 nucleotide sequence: TGTGCCAGCACCCAAGTGGGCACTGAAGCTTTCTTT. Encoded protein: CASTQVGTEAFF.

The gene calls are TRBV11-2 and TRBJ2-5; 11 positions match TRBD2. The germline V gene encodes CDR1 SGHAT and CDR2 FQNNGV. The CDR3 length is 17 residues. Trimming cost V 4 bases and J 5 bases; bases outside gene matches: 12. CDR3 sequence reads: CASSSPISGGAGETQYF. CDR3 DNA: TGTGCCAGCAGCTCCCCAATTAGCGGGGGGGCTGGCGAGACCCAGTACTTC.

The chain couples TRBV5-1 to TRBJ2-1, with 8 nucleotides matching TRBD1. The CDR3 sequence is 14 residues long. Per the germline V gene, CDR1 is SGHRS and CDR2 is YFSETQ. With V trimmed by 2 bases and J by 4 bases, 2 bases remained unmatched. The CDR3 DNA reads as TGCGCCAGCAGCTTTGGACAGGGTTACAATGAGCAGTTCTTC. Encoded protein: CASSFGQGYNEQFF. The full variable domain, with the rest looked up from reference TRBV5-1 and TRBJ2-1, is KAGVTQTPRYLIKTRGQQVTLSCSPISGHRSVSWYQQTPGQGLQFLFEYFSETQRNKGNFPGRFSGRQFSNSRSEMNVSTLELGDSALYLCASSFGQGYNEQFFGPGTRLTVL.

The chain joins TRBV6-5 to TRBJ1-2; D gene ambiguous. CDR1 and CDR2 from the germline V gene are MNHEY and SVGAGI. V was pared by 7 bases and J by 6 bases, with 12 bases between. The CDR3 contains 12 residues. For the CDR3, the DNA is TGTGCCAGCAAAAAAGGATCGGATGGCTACACCTTC. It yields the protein CASKKGSDGYTF.